These T cell receptor beta chains were read from a single sample in a study of T cell clusters in autoimmune cytopenias. TCRdb reworked the multiplex PCR reads into one entry per CDR3 protein, no DNA. In total, the table holds over 10,000 distinct CDR3 sequences. This sample was also put to use in a study of T cell repertoires in aging, cancer and after chemotherapy.

Sequenced sample: peripheral blood. The source of these receptors is a human donor in good health. The CDR3 runs from the conserved cysteine through the conserved F or W. For some rows the clone size is stated as once, few or many, or as a class when expanded; others skip it.

clone_size	v_call	j_call	cdr3_aa
NA	TRBV6-5	TRBJ1-4	CASSYSKRGAEKLFF
medium-sized	TRBV29-1	TRBJ1-4	CSVGQPGGLNEKLFF
NA	TRBV5-4	TRBJ2-1	CASSLLLAGGYYNEQFF
NA	TRBV5-6	TRBJ2-1	CASSPAGAQGNEQFF
NA	TRBV6-2/TRBV6-3	TRBJ1-2	CASSFGRNYGYTF
NA	TRBV6-1	TRBJ2-7	CASSVPGGSYEQYF
NA	TRBV11-3	TRBJ2-1	CASSPPQGRNEQFF
NA	TRBV19	TRBJ1-2	CASSVTPGQPNYGYTF
NA	TRBV6-5	TRBJ2-1	CASSYWASGHEQFF
NA	TRBV11-2	TRBJ2-2	CASSLGLAGVNTGELFF
NA	TRBV6-1	TRBJ2-1	CASSEKLAGGRNEQFF
NA	TRBV19	TRBJ1-4	CASKPEWADEKLFF
NA	TRBV6-2/TRBV6-3	TRBJ2-5	CASSWGETQYF
NA	TRBV6-5	TRBJ1-1	CASSQPMGRRAFF
medium-sized	TRBV11-3	TRBJ2-2	CASSFVAGANTGELFF
NA	TRBV30	TRBJ1-2	CAWSVWGGVYYGYTF
NA	TRBV30	TRBJ1-5	CAWSVRSGADQPQHF
medium-sized	TRBV30	TRBJ2-5	CAWSGDSEETQYF
NA	TRBV12-3/TRBV12-4	TRBJ2-1	CASSSTFAGMPYNEQFF
NA	TRBV6-5	TRBJ1-1	CASSSGTGYMNTEAFF
NA	TRBV12-3/TRBV12-4	TRBJ2-3	CASSPQGFHTDTQYF
NA	TRBV27	TRBJ2-2	CASCSGVRTGELFF
NA	TRBV6-1	TRBJ1-5	CASSATGYQPQHF
NA	TRBV12-3/TRBV12-4	TRBJ2-7	CASSFSGGGREDYEQYF
NA	TRBV12-3/TRBV12-4	TRBJ2-7	CASSRNQESSYEQYF
NA	TRBV5-4	TRBJ1-6	CASSLIREGSPLHF
NA	TRBV11-3	TRBJ1-1	CASSREGGRLRAFF
NA	TRBV19	TRBJ1-2	CASTHREMRTGANLFGYTF
medium-sized	TRBV19	TRBJ2-2	CASTKNTGELFF
NA	TRBV6-2/TRBV6-3	TRBJ2-7	CASSWGQGYEQYF
NA	TRBV19	TRBJ1-2	CASSPTWDIYGYTF
medium-sized	TRBV29-1	TRBJ2-5	CSVYLAGSQETQYF
medium-sized	TRBV11-1	TRBJ2-5	CASSLIEEETQYF
NA	TRBV30	TRBJ1-2	CAWNPGRGSYGYTF
NA	TRBV12-3/TRBV12-4	TRBJ2-2	CASSFGQNTGELFF
NA	TRBV12-3/TRBV12-4	TRBJ1-4	CASSSRSWFATNEKLFF